These 5 T cell receptor beta chains came from one sample sequenced in a study of CD8 T cells in ankylosing spondylitis. General observations from the study: Ankylosing spondylitis blood appeared to be characterized by a TCR beta motif of 7 to 9 highly homologous variants.

No antigen is known for these receptors. TCRdb redid the calling of the 5' RACE reads with MiXCR, one entry per CDR3 protein. The sample lists about 220,000 distinct CDR3 sequences; around 20% were seen once. Sequencing was carried out using blood, either unsorted or a sorted T cell fraction (not recorded which). These receptors all stem from a male donor with ankylosing spondylitis.

In this sample, this clonotype turned up a few times. This rearrangement joins TRBV11-2 to TRBJ2-1, with a possible D match to TRBD1 (5 bases). Per the germline V gene, CDR1 is SGHAT and CDR2 is FQNNGV. The CDR3 is 13 residues long. Trimming took off 6 bases at V and 9 bases at J, with 15 bases between the two ends. For the CDR3, the DNA is TGTGCCAGCAGACCCTTAGGGGCCGGTGAGCAGTTCTTC. This translates into CASRPLGAGEQFF.

V is TRBV7-8 and J is TRBJ1-2; the D is unclear. Germline lookup yields CDR1 SGHVS and CDR2 FQNEAQ. The CDR3 loop spans 14 amino acids. The V end was cut by 1 base, the J end by 4 bases, with 10 bases between. CDR3 sequence (DNA): TGTGCCAGCAGCTTAGGGTCCGCGTTCTATGGCTACACCTTC. Translating it yields CASSLGSAFYGYTF.

The V and J genes are TRBV24-1 and TRBJ2-1; D is perhaps TRBD1 (6 bases). The CDR3 loop spans 16 amino acids. CDR1 and CDR2 from the germline V gene are KGHDR and SFDVKD. V lost 3 bases, J lost 4 bases, and 15 bases lay in between. The CDR3 DNA follows: TGTGCCACCAGTGATCCTACAGGGTTTTCTTACAATGAGCAGTTCTTC. Translating gives CATSDPTGFSYNEQFF.

This sequence joins TRBV20-1 and TRBJ1-1, with D perhaps TRBD1 (5 bases). The CDR3 is 14 residues long. Germline loops: CDR1 DFQATT, CDR2 SNEGSKA (reference sequence). V was trimmed by 3 bases and J by 1 base, leaving 12 bases between them. CDR3: CSASGGVANTEAFF. For the CDR3, the DNA is TGCAGTGCTAGCGGGGGGGTCGCGAACACTGAAGCTTTCTTT.

This clonotype was counted ten times or more. The chain employs TRBV4-1 and TRBJ2-5; 11 nucleotides match TRBD2. Germline V gene lookup returns CDR1 MGHRA and CDR2 YSYEKL. This CDR3 spans 19 amino acids. V lost 6 bases, J lost 3 bases, and 18 bases stayed unmatched. The CDR3: CASSPSPSIAGGPKETQYF. In DNA, the CDR3 is TGCGCCAGCAGTCCATCCCCCTCGATAGCGGGAGGGCCTAAAGAGACCCAGTACTTC.